This entry describes one TCR beta chain. The germline V and J ends were trimmed by 3 bases and 0 bases, with 9 bases remaining between them. There are 16 residues in the CDR3. CDR1 is MGHDK, CDR2 SYGVNS, per germline. This specimen belongs to a study of T cells in Graves' hyperthyroidism and ophthalmopathy. Overall study context: Peripheral blood specimens were obtained at initial diagnosis, prior to any treatment.

Enrolled ophthalmopathy patients presented with a Clinical Activity Score of at least 3, a NOSPECS grade of at least 4, and disease duration under 3 months. Clinical symptoms, serum thyroxine, TRAb, thyroid ultrasound and orbital computed tomography established diagnosis. The authors took PBMCs from 9.5 to 10 ml fresh peripheral blood. Amplification targeted TCR beta CDR3 regions from RNA transcripts. A set of HTBI primers served as the primers for a first-round RT-PCR of the TCR CDR3. TCRdb re-called the multiplex PCR reads with MiXCR, one entry per CDR3 protein. The sample has hundreds of thousands of distinct CDR3 sequences; roughly 13% are singletons.

The sample taken for sequencing was blood. This chain connects TRBV25-1 to TRBJ1-6; a possible D gene is TRBD1 (5 bases). The receptor comes from a middle-aged woman with Graves' ophthalmopathy. CDR3: CASSEGESSYNSPLHF. The CDR3 region has the DNA TGTGCCAGCAGTGAGGGGGAGAGCTCCTATAATTCACCCCTCCACTTT.